This entry is about one T cell receptor beta chain. Its antigen remains unidentified. The data belong to a study of T cell responses to AZD1222 COVID-19 vaccine. The table came from immunoSEQ multiplex PCR; TCRdb's copy has only in-frame clones and leaves some out. The table records fewer than 90,000 clones, under 95% of them present only once. Combined were second doses at about 4 or about 12 weeks. This CDR3 is 16 amino acids long. V trimming: 4 bases; J trimming: 7 bases; junction bases outside the gene matches: 13. Germline V gives CDR1 SQVTM, CDR2 ANQGSEA. Points from the study as a whole: Following two doses of AZD1222, Spike-specific TCR breadth and depth rose. Among vaccine-associated CD4 TCRs, coverage spanned spike, with dominance at 160-218 and 743-854.

The TCR was taken from an adult who received the AZD1222 COVID-19 vaccine. The starting material was peripheral blood, obtained 28 days after the second AZD1222 dose. This rearrangement joins TRBV29-1 to TRBJ1-4, with 9 bases matching TRBD1. As DNA, the CDR3 is TGCAGCGTTGCCGGGACAGGGACCCGCTCCGGTGAAAAACTGTTTTTT. It codes for CSVAGTGTRSGEKLFF.